This TCR beta chain was sequenced for a study of T-cell reconstitution after alpha-beta-depleted transplantation in children. Unique molecular identifiers were incorporated when the TCRbeta library was constructed. TCRdb called the PCR reads again in MiXCR, with one record for every CDR3 protein. The sample shows about 980,000 distinct CDR3 sequences, roughly 31% of them seen only once. This CDR3 has 16 residues. Germline trimming cut 1 base from V and 7 bases from J; bases unmatched to any gene: 6. CDR1 is MNHEY and CDR2 is SMNVEV in the germline V gene (reference sequence). This chain links TRBV27 with TRBJ2-1; TRBD2 agrees at 11 bases. This clonotype originated in a boy in the first two years of life who had a stem cell transplant for SCID, so the T cells may come from the graft donor. The sequencing used PBMCs, mostly from graft donor cells, collected 360 days after TCRalphabeta/CD19-depleted stem cell transplant. The CDR3 loop is CASSLYETSGVNEQFF. Here the CDR3 DNA reads TGTGCCAGCAGTTTATATGAGACTAGCGGGGTGAATGAGCAGTTCTTC.